This T cell receptor (beta chain) was identified in a study of blood T cells in healthy people across ages. It was with a sample-barcoded 5' primer and a J-beta primer mix that a second PCR of roughly 7 to 12 cycles was run. TCRdb called the 5' RACE reads again in MiXCR, with one record for every CDR3 protein. The repertoire consists of approximately 290,000 distinct CDR3 sequences, with less than 30% occurring once and the leading ten covering over 25%. This clonotype was counted only a few times. The antigen remains undetermined. The V end lost 4 bases, the J end lost 6 bases, and 18 bases lay between the germline ends. In germline, CDR1 is DFQATT, CDR2 SNEGSKA (reference sequence). CDR3 size: 14 residues. Study-wide results and caveats: When set beside aged donors, long-lived donors presented more naive CD4+ cells and higher diversity.

V gene TRBV20-1 combines with J gene TRBJ1-1, with unresolved D. The TCR was taken from a woman aged 70 to 79 in good health. Sequenced: blood. The CDR3 is CSAKWRGSSAEAFF. As DNA, the CDR3 is TGCAGTGCTAAGTGGCGGGGAAGTTCGGCTGAAGCTTTCTTT.